Following are 3 T cell receptor beta chains from one sample sequenced in a study of cytomegalovirus exposure and HLA in healthy donors. Use of 60 Vbeta and 13 Jbeta primers characterized the PCR. Sequencing used immunoSEQ multiplex PCR; TCRdb keeps in-frame clones, though not all of them. The table has tens of thousands of clones, approximately 7.7% seen once. What was sequenced was PBMCs. These receptors were taken from a man aged 45-60 years in good health and CMV-seronegative.

The gene calls are TRBV28 and TRBJ2-7; possibly TRBD2 for D (5 bases). Germline values: CDR1 MDHEN, CDR2 SYDVKM. The CDR3 sequence is 17 residues long. V gave up 7 bases and J gave up 2 bases, with 24 bases separating them. CDR3 nucleotides: TGTGCCAGCACCCGGACCCCCCATCGCGGGCCAACCTACGAGCAGTACTTC. Encoded protein: CASTRTPHRGPTYEQYF.

This clone was detected a few times. The chain combines TRBV5-4 with TRBJ1-2; a weak D match, TRBD1 (5 bases). From germline, CDR1 is SGHNT and CDR2 YYREEE (reference sequence). Trimming stripped 2 bases from V and 4 bases from J, with 12 bases between. The CDR3 has 14 amino acids. DNA of the CDR3: TGTGCCAGCAGCTTCGGGGGAGTGTCCTATGGCTACACCTTC. This encodes CASSFGGVSYGYTF.

This clone was seen more than once but under ten times. The rearrangement joins TRBV11-2 to TRBJ2-7; 9 bases are a match to TRBD2. V dropped 6 bases and J dropped 5; count of bases not matched to a gene: 11. This CDR3 is 15 amino acids long. The V gene's germline CDR1 is SGHAT and CDR2 FQNNGV. CDR3 region: CASSRISGRSDEQYF. CDR3 bases: TGTGCCAGCAGTCGAATTAGCGGGAGAAGTGACGAGCAGTACTTC.